This paragraph reports one T cell receptor (beta chain). In the PCR, 60 Vbeta and 13 Jbeta primers were used. Some clones are missing from TCRdb's copy, which holds only in-frame ones; the method was immunoSEQ multiplex PCR. The table has tens of thousands of clones, 81% seen once. The data were taken from a study of cytomegalovirus exposure and HLA in healthy donors. Between the trimmed V and J ends, which lost 5 bases and 6 bases, there was a span of 15 bases. Looked up from germline, CDR1 is LGHNA and CDR2 is YSLEER. CDR3 length: 14 residues. The origin of this receptor is a girl under 10 years old in good health and CMV-seropositive. The V gene is TRBV4-3, the J gene TRBJ2-3; D is uncertain. Sequencing was carried out using PBMCs. This CDR3 reads CASSEVGPADTQYF. In nucleotides, the CDR3 is TGCGCCAGCAGCGAAGTTGGTCCCGCGGATACGCAGTATTTT.